Included here is one TCR beta chain sequence, with context. The antigen remains undetermined. These data belong to a study of T cell responses to AZD1222 COVID-19 vaccine. Study information: Pooled in the analysis were second doses at about 4 or about 12 weeks. Study conclusions and caveats: Only five or six individuals given AZD1222 were seropositive at baseline. Possibly, clonal diversity was underestimated; donors were largely white British and included more females.

Assay used: immunoSEQ multiplex PCR; TCRdb lists only in-frame clones, some missing. Here the sample spans 150,000 to 200,000 clones, 80% to 90% being singletons. The junction had 10 bases not matched to a gene; V was cut back by 9 bases and J by 5 bases. Looked up from germline, CDR1 is SNHLY and CDR2 is FYNNEI. This CDR3 has 14 residues. This material consisted of peripheral blood, taken on day 0 of AZD1222 vaccination. This TCR derives from an adult in good health. The chain uses TRBV2 and TRBJ2-1; 7 bases align to TRBD1. CDR3: CASKSGTVNNEQFF. For the CDR3, the DNA is TGTGCCAGTAAATCCGGGACAGTAAACAATGAGCAGTTCTTC.